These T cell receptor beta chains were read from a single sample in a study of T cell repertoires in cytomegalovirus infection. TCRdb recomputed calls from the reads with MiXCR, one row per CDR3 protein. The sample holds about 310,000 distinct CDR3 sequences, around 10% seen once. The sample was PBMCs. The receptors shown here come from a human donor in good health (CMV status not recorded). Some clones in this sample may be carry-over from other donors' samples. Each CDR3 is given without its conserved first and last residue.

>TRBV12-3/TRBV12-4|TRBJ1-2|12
ASSLAGRYYGYT
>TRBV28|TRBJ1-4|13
ASRPLDRANEKLF
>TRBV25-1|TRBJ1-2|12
ASSEAGVSYGYT
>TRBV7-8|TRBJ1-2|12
ASSLGGGYYGYT
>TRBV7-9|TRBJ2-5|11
ASSLLPLETQY
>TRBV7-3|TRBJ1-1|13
ASSTKTGWDSEAF
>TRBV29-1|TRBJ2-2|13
SVEAAGVNTGELF
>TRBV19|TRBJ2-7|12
ASSTPGASYEQY
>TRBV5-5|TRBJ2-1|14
ASSTWTRPEYNEQF
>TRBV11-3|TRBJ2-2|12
ASSHRDITGELF
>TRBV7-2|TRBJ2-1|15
ASSWSWVKFSYNEQF
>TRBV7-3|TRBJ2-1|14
ASSLLPGGKSDEQF
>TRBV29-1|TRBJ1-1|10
SVSGGNTEAF
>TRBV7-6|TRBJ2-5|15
ASSLALRQGLQETQY
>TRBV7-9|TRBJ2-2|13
ASRIGRFETGELF
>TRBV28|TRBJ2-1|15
ASSLYAGGALPHEQF
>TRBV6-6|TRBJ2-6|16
ASSSPTGRSSGANVLT
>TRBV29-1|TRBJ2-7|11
SVEPREGYEQY
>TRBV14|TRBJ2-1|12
ASSPGGAFLSQF
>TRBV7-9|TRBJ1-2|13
ASSLTTPVLYGYT
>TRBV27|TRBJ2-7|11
ASSGRTSYEQY
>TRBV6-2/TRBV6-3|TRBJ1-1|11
ASSYRGHTEAF
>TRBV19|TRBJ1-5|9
ASSIGGVRH
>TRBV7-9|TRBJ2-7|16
ASSLAHPGQFHTYEQY
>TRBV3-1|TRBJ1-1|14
ASSHVGQGASTEAF
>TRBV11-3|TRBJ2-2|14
ASSYTGTANTGELF
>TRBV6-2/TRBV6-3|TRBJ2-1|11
ASSQWGANEQF
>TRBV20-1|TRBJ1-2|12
SGPTGTFNYGYT
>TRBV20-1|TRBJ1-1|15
SATSPADVQMNTEAF
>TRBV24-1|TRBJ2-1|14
ATSDFLATSYNEQF
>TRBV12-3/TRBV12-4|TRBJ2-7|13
ASRLRTASTYEQY
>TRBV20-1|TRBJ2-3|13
SAYHRTTSTDTQY
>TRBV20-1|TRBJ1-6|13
SARDTDRGGSPLH
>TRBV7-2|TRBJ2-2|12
ASSSGPNTGELF
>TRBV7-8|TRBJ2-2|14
ASSLAFSGNTGELF
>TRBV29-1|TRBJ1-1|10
SVTRDYTEAF
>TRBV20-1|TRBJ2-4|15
SARVTGQGVAKNIQY
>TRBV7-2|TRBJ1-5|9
ASSNVGPQH
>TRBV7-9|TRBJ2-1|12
ASRGGIGVGEQF
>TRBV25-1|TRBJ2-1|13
ASSGAQISYNEQF
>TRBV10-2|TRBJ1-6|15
ASSVGQRRSYNSPLH
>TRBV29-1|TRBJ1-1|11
SVWGAGYSEAF
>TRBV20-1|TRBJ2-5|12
SARGTSGEETQY